This TCR beta chain derives from a study of T cell repertoires in cytomegalovirus infection. In the case of this clonotype: Its specificity is not known.

Trimming cost V 7 bases and J 8 bases, with 14 bases left between them. From germline, CDR1 is SGHTA and CDR2 FQGNSA. This CDR3 has 12 residues. TCRdb fed the reads into MiXCR, producing one record per CDR3 protein. Among some 560,000 distinct CDR3 sequences, around two fifths were seen once, and the ten largest hold about 46%. The source of this sequence is a human donor in good health (CMV status not recorded). Some clones in this sample may be carry-over from other donors' samples. The rearrangement joins TRBV7-2 to TRBJ1-1; D remains ambiguous. Sequenced material: cultured PBMCs, taken from culture after CMV antigen stimulation. The DNA of the CDR3 is TGTGCCAGCAACATAAATGCCGGAGAAGCTTTCTTT. This encodes CASNINAGEAFF.